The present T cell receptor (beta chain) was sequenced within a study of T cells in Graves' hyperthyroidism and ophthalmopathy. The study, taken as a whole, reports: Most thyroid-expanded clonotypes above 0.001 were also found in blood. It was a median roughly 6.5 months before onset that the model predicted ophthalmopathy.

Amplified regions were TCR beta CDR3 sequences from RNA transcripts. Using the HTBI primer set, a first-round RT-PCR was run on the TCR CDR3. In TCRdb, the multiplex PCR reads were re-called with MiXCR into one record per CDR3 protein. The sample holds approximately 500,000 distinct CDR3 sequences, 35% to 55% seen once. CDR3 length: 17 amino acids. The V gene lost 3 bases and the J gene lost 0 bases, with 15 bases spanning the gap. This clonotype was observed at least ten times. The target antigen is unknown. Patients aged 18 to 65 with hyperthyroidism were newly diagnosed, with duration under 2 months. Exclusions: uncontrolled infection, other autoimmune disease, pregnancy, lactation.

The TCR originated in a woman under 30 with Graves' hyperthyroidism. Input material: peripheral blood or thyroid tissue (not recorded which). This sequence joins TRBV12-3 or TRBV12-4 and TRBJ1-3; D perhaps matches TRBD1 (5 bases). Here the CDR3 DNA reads TGTGCCAGCAGTTTGGGTCAGGGCCCAAGCTCTGGAAACACCATATATTTT. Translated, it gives CASSLGQGPSSGNTIYF.